This T cell receptor beta chain was retrieved from a study of cytotoxic CD8 clonotypes in ibrutinib-treated CLL. Trimming shortened V by 4 bases and J by 7 bases, and 8 bases separated the two germline ends. The CDR3 totals 12 residues. CDR1 is LNHNV and CDR2 is YYDKDF in the germline V gene (reference sequence). Repertoires were generated with immunoSEQ multiplex PCR, while TCRdb's copy carries only in-frame clones and drops some. Here the sample spans around 310,000 clones, about 80% being singletons. The input for sequencing was PBMCs, taken before ibrutinib treatment. V gene TRBV15 combines with J gene TRBJ1-5; D remains ambiguous. This receptor was obtained from a human donor with chronic lymphocytic leukemia. The CDR3 region is CATSKRAQPQHF. DNA for the CDR3: TGTGCCACCAGCAAAAGAGCCCAGCCCCAGCATTTT.